The 23 T cell receptor beta chains below all came from one sample that was sequenced in a study of T cell repertoires in cytomegalovirus infection. In TCRdb, the reads were re-called with MiXCR into one record per CDR3 protein. The table shows hundreds of thousands of distinct CDR3 sequences, with about a sixth occurring only once. Sequencing was performed on PBMCs. The receptors derive from a human donor in good health (CMV status not recorded). Some clones in this sample may be carry-over from other donors' samples.

This clonotype was counted ten times or more. The gene calls are TRBV2 and TRBJ1-5, with 8 bases identical to TRBD1. CDR1 is SNHLY and CDR2 is FYNNEI in the germline V gene. The J segment lost 1 base and the V segment lost 5 bases, leaving 13 bases of the junction unmatched. The CDR3 runs 18 residues. CDR3 amino acids: CASSRRDRRSLSNQPQHF. The DNA for the CDR3 is TGTGCCAGCAGTCGCCGGGACAGGCGGTCCTTGAGCAATCAGCCCCAGCATTTT.

This clonotype occurred a few times. CDR3 bases: TGTGCCACCAGGCCGGGACCCAGGATGGGTGGCTACACCTTC. Encoded protein: CATRPGPRMGGYTF. The gene calls are TRBV24-1 and TRBJ1-2; weak D call: TRBD1 (5 bases). Germline CDR1 KGHDR, CDR2 SFDVKD. The V gene lost 7 bases and the J gene lost 7 bases, with 18 bases spanning the gap. The CDR3 has 14 residues.

This clonotype was counted only a few times. The chain is built from TRBV4-2 and TRBJ2-4, with TRBD2 matching 8 bases. Germline V lookup: CDR1 LGHNA, CDR2 YNFKEQ. This CDR3 has 15 residues. Trimming removed 1 base from V and 9 bases from J; junction bases left unmatched: 8. In DNA, the CDR3 is TGTGCCAGCAGCCAAGCGGGGACTAGAGAAGGCATTCAGTACTTC. It encodes CASSQAGTREGIQYF.

This clonotype appeared many times. This chain uses TRBV12-3 or TRBV12-4 with TRBJ1-1; weak D call: TRBD1 (6 bases). V was clipped by 5 bases and J by 4 bases, with 17 bases between them. This CDR3 comprises 15 residues. CDR3 DNA: TGTGCCAGCAGTGGAACCGGGGGCTTGGGCACTGAAGCTTTCTTT. It specifies CASSGTGGLGTEAFF.

This chain links TRBV12-3 or TRBV12-4 with TRBJ2-7; 8 bases agree with TRBD1. The CDR3 length is 14 residues. The V gene end was trimmed by 10 bases and the J gene end by 3 bases; junction bases not matched to a gene: 11. The CDR3 coding sequence is TGTGCCACCACAACAGGGGGGAAAGGCTACGAGCAGTACTTC. It codes for CATTTGGKGYEQYF.

Worth noting for this clonotype: Mismatch with germline at one junction end may stem from a read error. V is TRBV7-4 and J is TRBJ2-3; D not resolved. The CDR3 is 12 amino acids. Germline values: CDR1 SGHVT, CDR2 SQSDAQ. DNA for the CDR3: TGTACCAGCAGCGATAGCACAGATACGCAGTATTTT. Amino acids: CTSSDSTDTQYF.

This clonotype was counted ten times or more. The V call is TRBV6-2 or TRBV6-3, the J call TRBJ2-1, with 9 bases matching TRBD2. The CDR3 consists of 15 residues. Germline CDR1 MNHEY, CDR2 SVGEGT. J gave up 3 bases and V 6 bases, and 6 bases lay outside the gene matches. CDR3 coding DNA: TGTGCCAGCAGCCGCGGGGGGGGCCTCTACAATGAGCAGTTCTTC. Amino acids: CASSRGGGLYNEQFF.

The rearrangement uses TRBV5-5 and TRBJ1-1; the D is unclear. The CDR3 spans 14 residues. In germline, CDR1 is SGHKS, CDR2 YYEKEE (reference sequence). Trimming removed 0 bases from V and 1 base from J, with 7 bases in between. CDR3 bases: TGTGCCAGCAGCTTGGACACACCGAACACTGAAGCTTTCTTT. Translating gives CASSLDTPNTEAFF.

This clonotype was seen a handful of times. A junction end diverges from the germline sequence, so it may reflect a read error. The CDR3 DNA sequence: TGTGCCAGCAGCCCAGTAGGGGGTAGGGCGAGGGTGGTCTTC. Protein product: CASSPVGGRARVVF. The gene calls are TRBV12-3 or TRBV12-4 and TRBJ2-1; the D gene is possibly TRBD1 (6 bases). The CDR3 loop spans 14 amino acids.

The rearrangement joins TRBV6-2 or TRBV6-3 to TRBJ2-7; 7 bases line up with TRBD2. The CDR3 extends over 12 amino acids. CDR1 and CDR2 from the germline V gene are MNHEY and SVGEGT. After removal of 8 bases from V and 2 bases from J, the junction contained 3 bases not matched to a gene. CDR3 nucleotides: TGTGCCAGCGGACTAGTCCCCTACGAGCAGTACTTC. Residues: CASGLVPYEQYF.

In this sample, this clonotype turned up many times. The V and J genes are TRBV7-2 and TRBJ2-5, with D possibly matching TRBD2 (5 bases). Between the trimmed V and J ends, which lost 6 bases and 4 bases, there was a span of 15 bases. The CDR3 is made up of 14 amino acids. Germline V gene data show CDR1 as SGHTA and CDR2 as FQGNSA. CDR3 bases: TGTGCCAGCAGGGTCCCGGGGTTTGGAGAGACCCAGTACTTC. This gives the protein CASRVPGFGETQYF.

This clonotype was detected a few times. This sequence joins TRBV19 and TRBJ1-1; D is ambiguous. The CDR3 consists of 15 residues. V was pared by 4 bases and J by 4 bases, with 16 bases between. In germline, CDR1 is LNHDA, CDR2 SQIVND (reference sequence). CDR3: CASSSSPSWGTEAFF. In DNA, the CDR3 is TGTGCCAGTAGTAGTTCCCCGAGTTGGGGCACTGAAGCTTTCTTT.

The chain uses TRBV10-3 and TRBJ2-5; 7 bases line up with TRBD2. The CDR3 has 13 residues. From germline, CDR1 is ENHRY and CDR2 SYGVKD. V was pared by 5 bases and J by 4 bases, with 4 bases of the junction left unmatched. The CDR3 protein is CAISYSGAETQYF. The CDR3 DNA is TGTGCCATCAGTTACAGCGGGGCAGAGACCCAGTACTTC.

This clonotype was counted a few times. V and J are TRBV12-3 or TRBV12-4 and TRBJ1-1; no definite D call. The CDR3 spans 14 residues. Trimming took off 4 bases at V and 0 bases at J, with 9 bases between the two ends. The CDR3 sequence: CASSSLGMNTEAFF. The CDR3 region has the DNA TGTGCCAGCAGTTCGCTTGGGATGAACACTGAAGCTTTCTTT.

This clonotype was seen only once. The rearrangement joins TRBV20-1 to TRBJ2-5; TRBD1 is a possible D gene (6 bases). CDR3 length equals 12 residues. Germline lookup yields CDR1 DFQATT and CDR2 SNEGSKA (reference sequence). V shed 8 bases and J shed 5 bases, with 15 bases lying between them. CDR3 region: CSPRGQLETQYF. DNA for the CDR3: TGCAGTCCACGAGGACAGCTCGAGACCCAGTACTTC.

Ten or more counts support this clonotype. The CDR3 coding sequence is TGTGCCAGCAGCCCCGGACAGGGCAGAAGCTATGGCTACACCTTC. As protein: CASSPGQGRSYGYTF. The chain uses TRBV7-2 and TRBJ1-2; 8 bases are a match to TRBD1. V was pared by 5 bases and J by 4 bases, with 9 bases of the junction left unmatched. Germline CDR1 SGHTA, CDR2 FQGNSA. CDR3 length equals 15 residues.

This clonotype was found many times. This chain joins TRBV7-3 and TRBJ2-3; a possible D gene is TRBD2 (6 bases). V was trimmed by 5 bases and J by 5 bases, leaving 14 bases between them. This CDR3 has 14 residues. Germline CDR1 and CDR2: SGHTA and FQGTGA. CDR3 DNA: TGTGCCAGCAGCCCATCCGGGAGTGGAGATACGCAGTATTTT. Translation gives CASSPSGSGDTQYF.

This clonotype occurred a few times. The chain combines TRBV11-2 with TRBJ1-1, with D maybe TRBD1 (5 bases). Trimming pared 6 bases from V and 4 bases from J, leaving 15 bases between. From germline, CDR1 is SGHAT and CDR2 FQNNGV. This CDR3 comprises 14 residues. CDR3 nucleotides: TGTGCCAGCAGGAACGTGAGGGGAGGCACTGAAGCTTTCTTT. Translated: CASRNVRGGTEAFF.

A single count supports this clonotype. This sequence may be a read error, since a much larger clone differs from it by one base. The gene calls are TRBV5-1 and TRBJ2-1; D may match TRBD1 or TRBD2 (6 bases each). Germline lookup yields CDR1 SGHRS and CDR2 YFSETQ. The CDR3 loop spans 14 amino acids. V was trimmed by 5 bases and J by 7 bases, leaving 16 bases between them. The CDR3 DNA sequence: TGCGCCAGCAGTTTAAGGGGGGCCCTAAATGAGCAGTTCTTC. Protein product: CASSLRGALNEQFF.

The gene calls are TRBV2 and TRBJ2-3; TRBD1 might be the D (6 bases). V was pared by 2 bases and J by 8 bases, with 8 bases between. This CDR3 is 12 amino acids long. Germline CDR1 reads SNHLY; CDR2 reads FYNNEI. This CDR3 reads CASSERDTTQYF. DNA of the CDR3: TGTGCCAGCAGTGAACGGGACACTACGCAGTATTTT.

The chain is built from TRBV12-3 or TRBV12-4 and TRBJ2-2, with 9 bases matching TRBD1. The CDR3 totals 12 residues. The CDR3, as DNA: TGTGGGGGACAGGGTAACACCGGGGAGCTGTTTTTT. It codes for CGGQGNTGELFF.

Ten or more counts support this clonotype. V and J are TRBV28 and TRBJ2-3, with TRBD1 matching over 7 bases. This CDR3 region has 15 residues. J was trimmed by 0 bases and V by 4 bases; bases with no gene match: 4. Germline V gene sequence: CDR1 MDHEN, CDR2 SYDVKM. The CDR3 DNA reads TGTGCCAGCAGTTCGACAGGGTTGAGCACAGATACGCAGTATTTT. Residues: CASSSTGLSTDTQYF.

Ten or more counts support this clonotype. V is TRBV25-1 and J is TRBJ2-1; the D gene is possibly TRBD1 (6 bases). Looked up from germline, CDR1 is MGHDK and CDR2 is SYGVNS. V lost 4 bases, J lost 4 bases, and 14 bases lay in between. The CDR3 length is 15 residues. CDR3 DNA sequence: TGTGCCAGCAGTGCCGCTCGGACAGTATACAATGAGCAGTTCTTC. Protein: CASSAARTVYNEQFF.